A single sample gave rise to the 9 T cell receptor beta chains below, sequenced in a study of T cell responses to AZD1222 COVID-19 vaccine. Sequenced by immunoSEQ multiplex PCR; TCRdb stores in-frame clones only, minus some. The table records about 160,000 clones, roughly 90% of them present only once. The source was peripheral blood, collected 28 days after the second AZD1222 dose. The receptors derive from an adult who received the AZD1222 COVID-19 vaccine.

The chain employs TRBV9 and TRBJ2-3; the match to TRBD1 covers 8 bases. V shed 0 bases, J shed 4 bases, and the junction held 10 bases outside the gene matches. Germline V CDR1 and CDR2: SGDLS, YYNGEE. This CDR3 comprises 17 residues. This CDR3 reads CASSVGARGRESDTQYF. The CDR3 DNA is TGTGCCAGCAGCGTAGGGGCCAGGGGGCGCGAATCAGATACGCAGTATTTT. Full variable domain (rest looked up from reference TRBV9 and TRBJ2-3): DSGVTQTPKHLITATGQRVTLRCSPRSGDLSVYWYQQSLDQGLQFLIQYYNGEERAKGNILERFSAQQFPDLHSELNLSSLELGDSALYFCASSVGARGRESDTQYFGPGTRLTVL.

This clone was seen a single time. This rearrangement joins TRBV11-2 to TRBJ2-1, with TRBD2 matching 12 bases. The CDR3 sequence is 18 residues long. J lost 4 bases, V lost 4 bases, and 11 bases had no gene match. CDR1 is SGHAT and CDR2 is FQNNGV in the germline V gene. In nucleotides, the CDR3 is TGTGCCAGCAGCTCTACGAAGTGGACTAGCGGGATTTACAATGAGCAGTTCTTC. Its translation is CASSSTKWTSGIYNEQFF. Full variable domain (missing parts from reference TRBV11-2 and TRBJ2-1): EAGVAQSPRYKIIEKRQSVAFWCNPISGHATLYWYQQILGQGPKLLIQFQNNGVVDDSQLPKDRFSAERLKGVDSTLKIQPAKLEDSAVYLCASSSTKWTSGIYNEQFFGPGTRLTVL.

The V and J genes are TRBV5-1 and TRBJ2-5, with 9 bases matching TRBD2. The CDR3 contains 16 residues. The V and J ends lost 4 bases and 5 bases, in that order; junction bases with no gene match: 12. CDR1 is SGHRS and CDR2 is YFSETQ in the germline V gene. CDR3 loop: CASSPLWAGGYETQYF. For the CDR3, the DNA is TGCGCCAGCAGCCCCCTTTGGGCGGGAGGGTATGAGACCCAGTACTTC. The full variable domain, with the rest looked up from reference TRBV5-1 and TRBJ2-5, is KAGVTQTPRYLIKTRGQQVTLSCSPISGHRSVSWYQQTPGQGLQFLFEYFSETQRNKGNFPGRFSGRQFSNSRSEMNVSTLELGDSALYLCASSPLWAGGYETQYFGPGTRLLVL.

The chain couples TRBV6-2 or TRBV6-3 to TRBJ1-5; D perhaps matches TRBD1 (6 bases). Trimming stripped 4 bases from V and 6 bases from J, with 16 bases between. Germline lookup yields CDR1 MNHEY and CDR2 SVGEGT. CDR3 length: 15 residues. The CDR3 DNA follows: TGTGCCAGCAGTTGGGCAGGGGCGCAAACTCAGCCCCAGCATTTT. The encoded protein is CASSWAGAQTQPQHF.

The V gene is TRBV10-1, the J gene TRBJ1-5; D not resolved. CDR3 length: 11 amino acids. The V end lost 3 bases, the J end lost 7 bases, and 4 bases lay between the germline ends. In germline, CDR1 is WNHNN, CDR2 SYGVQD (reference sequence). CDR3 DNA sequence: TGCGCCAGCAGTGATCTACAGCCCCAGCATTTT. Amino acids: CASSDLQPQHF.

V gene TRBV11-3 combines with J gene TRBJ1-3; D is possibly TRBD1 (5 bases). Germline V gene lookup returns CDR1 SGHNT and CDR2 YENEEA. The V end was cut by 4 bases, the J end by 0 bases, with 16 bases between. The CDR3 covers 17 residues. The CDR3 sequence: CASSSTSGRLSGNTIYF. In DNA form, the CDR3 reads TGTGCCAGCAGCTCCACCTCGGGGCGCCTCTCTGGAAACACCATATATTTT.

CDR3 loop: CASSFGDRAPGGTEAFF. The CDR3 nucleotides are TGCGCCAGCAGCTTCGGGGACAGGGCCCCCGGTGGCACTGAAGCTTTCTTT. The chain links TRBV5-1 to TRBJ1-1; 9 bases agree with TRBD1. Germline V gene lookup returns CDR1 SGHRS and CDR2 YFSETQ. J lost 4 bases, V lost 2 bases, and 12 bases had no gene match. This CDR3 has 17 residues.

The rearrangement uses TRBV6-1 and TRBJ1-5; TRBD1 might be the D (5 bases). This CDR3 comprises 14 residues. Germline assignment: CDR1 MNHNS and CDR2 SASEGT. V lost 2 bases and J 6 bases, leaving 11 bases between the germline ends. CDR3 sequence: CASSELQAVQPQHF. For the CDR3, the DNA is TGTGCCAGCAGTGAACTACAGGCGGTTCAGCCCCAGCATTTT.

This rearrangement joins TRBV10-3 to TRBJ2-7; 7 bases are shared with TRBD1. Germline V gives CDR1 ENHRY, CDR2 SYGVKD. V lost 2 bases, J lost 2 bases, and 3 bases stayed unmatched. The CDR3 contains 14 residues. The DNA of the CDR3 is TGTGCCATCAGTGAGATACAGGGGCCCTACGAGCAGTACTTC. Translated, it gives CAISEIQGPYEQYF.